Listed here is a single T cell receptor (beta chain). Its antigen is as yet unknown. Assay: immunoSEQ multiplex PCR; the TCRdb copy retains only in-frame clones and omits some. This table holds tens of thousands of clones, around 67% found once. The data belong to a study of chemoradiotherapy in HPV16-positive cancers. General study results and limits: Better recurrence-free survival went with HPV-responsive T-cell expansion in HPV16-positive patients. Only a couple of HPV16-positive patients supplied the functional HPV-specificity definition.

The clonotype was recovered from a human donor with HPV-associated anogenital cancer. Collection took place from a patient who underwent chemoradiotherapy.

In DNA, the CDR3 is TGTGCCATCGGACAGGCTGCAACCAATGAGCAGTTCTTC. Amino acids: CAIGQAATNEQFF. The J gene is TRBJ2-1, the V gene TRBV27, with TRBD1 matching over 7 bases. Germline CDR1 and CDR2: MNHEY and SMNVEV (reference sequence). Trimming took 10 bases from V and 6 from J; bases not matched to a gene: 9. The CDR3 runs 13 residues.